These 4 T cell receptor beta chains were all obtained from the same sample, sequenced in a study of blood T cell repertoires in COVID-19. Assay: immunoSEQ multiplex PCR; the TCRdb copy retains only in-frame clones and omits some. The sample carries roughly 73,000 clones, about four fifths recorded once. Sequenced input: peripheral blood. Every receptor here comes from a woman aged 70-85 years with acute or convalescent COVID-19.

This clone was detected a few times. This chain links TRBV10-2 with TRBJ2-3; D call uncertain. The germline V and J ends were trimmed by 7 bases and 6 bases, with 17 bases remaining between them. CDR1 is WSHSY and CDR2 is SAAADI in the germline V gene. The CDR3 has 14 residues. The CDR3 DNA reads as TGCGCCAGCATTGGGTCCGCCCGGTTGGATACGCAGTATTTT. Protein: CASIGSARLDTQYF.

This chain connects TRBV11-2 to TRBJ2-7, with TRBD2 matching 7 bases. The germline V gene encodes CDR1 SGHAT and CDR2 FQNNGV. J gave up 9 bases and V 5 bases, and 10 bases lay outside the gene matches. The CDR3 has 13 residues. The CDR3 DNA reads as TGTGCCAGCAGCCCCACGGGCAGGGAGGGGCAGTACTTC. Its translation is CASSPTGREGQYF. Filled out from reference TRBV11-2 and TRBJ2-7, the complete variable domain reads EAGVAQSPRYKIIEKRQSVAFWCNPISGHATLYWYQQILGQGPKLLIQFQNNGVVDDSQLPKDRFSAERLKGVDSTLKIQPAKLEDSAVYLCASSPTGREGQYFGPGTRLTVT.

This clone showed up just once. The genes are TRBV7-9 and TRBJ2-2; no clear D. V was trimmed by 1 base and J by 7 bases, leaving 4 bases between them. The CDR3 consists of 12 residues. The germline V gene has CDR1 SEHNR and CDR2 FQNEAQ (reference sequence). The CDR3 nucleotides read TGTGCCAGCAGCTTAGACTACGGGGAGCTGTTTTTT. Amino acid sequence: CASSLDYGELFF.

The V call is TRBV28, the J call TRBJ1-4; D not resolved. Germline V gene sequence: CDR1 MDHEN, CDR2 SYDVKM. With 8 bases removed from V and 4 bases from J, the gap between germline ends came to 14 bases. This CDR3 is built from 14 residues. The chain's CDR3 is CASHWSGSNEKLFF. For the CDR3, the DNA is TGTGCCAGCCACTGGTCCGGGAGTAATGAAAAACTGTTTTTT.